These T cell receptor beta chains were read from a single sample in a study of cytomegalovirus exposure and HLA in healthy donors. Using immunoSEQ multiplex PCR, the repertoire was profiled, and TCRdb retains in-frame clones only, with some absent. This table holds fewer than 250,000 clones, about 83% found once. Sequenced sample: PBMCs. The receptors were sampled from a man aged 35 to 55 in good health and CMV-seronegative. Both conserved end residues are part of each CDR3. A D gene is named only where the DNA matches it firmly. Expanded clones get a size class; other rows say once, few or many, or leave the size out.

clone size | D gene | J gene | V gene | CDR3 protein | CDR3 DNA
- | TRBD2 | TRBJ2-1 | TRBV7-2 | CASSLDLLAGSYNEQFF | TGTGCCAGCAGCTTAGACCTCCTAGCGGGGTCCTACAATGAGCAGTTCTTC
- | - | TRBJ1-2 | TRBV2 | CASETTGPLGYTF | TGTGCCAGCGAAACTACAGGTCCGCTGGGCTACACCTTC
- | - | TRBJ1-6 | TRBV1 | CTSSRAPVAYNSPLHF | TGCACCAGCAGCCGAGCCCCGGTTGCGTATAATTCACCCCTCCACTTT
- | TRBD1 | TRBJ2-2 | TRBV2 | CASSVDRGNPSRTGELFF | TGTGCCAGCAGTGTGGACAGGGGGAACCCTTCTAGAACCGGGGAGCTGTTTTTT
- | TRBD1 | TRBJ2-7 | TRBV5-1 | CASSLKTGGPSYEQYF | TGCGCCAGCAGCCTCAAAACAGGGGGTCCCTCCTACGAGCAGTACTTC
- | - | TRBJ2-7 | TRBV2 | CASGESRGYEQYF | TGTGCCAGCGGGGAGTCCCGGGGTTACGAGCAGTACTTC
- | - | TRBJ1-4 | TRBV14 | CASSREGLGLFF | TGTGCCAGCAGCCGAGAGGGCCTGGGACTGTTTTTT
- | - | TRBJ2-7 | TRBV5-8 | CASSTDSLSYEQYF | TGTGCCAGCAGCACGGACAGCCTCTCCTACGAGCAGTACTTC
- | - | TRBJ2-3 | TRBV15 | CATSRGTGGTDTQYF | TGTGCCACCAGCAGAGGTACGGGGGGCACAGATACGCAGTATTTT
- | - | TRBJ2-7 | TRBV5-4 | CASSSYRDNEHEQYF | TGTGCCAGCAGCTCTTACAGGGATAATGAGCACGAGCAGTACTTC
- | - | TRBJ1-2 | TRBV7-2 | CASSPGGQGRGYTF | TGTGCCAGCAGCCCCGGGGGGCAGGGTCGGGGCTACACCTTC
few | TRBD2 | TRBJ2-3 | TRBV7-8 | CASSSWTSGNTDTQYF | TGTGCCAGCAGCTCCTGGACTAGCGGGAACACAGATACGCAGTATTTT
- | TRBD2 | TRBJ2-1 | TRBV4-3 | CASSLAGSSYNEQFF | TGCGCCAGCAGCCTAGCGGGGAGCTCCTACAATGAGCAGTTCTTC
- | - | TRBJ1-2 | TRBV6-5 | CASSPSPGVGYGYTF | TGTGCCAGCAGCCCGTCCCCAGGGGTAGGATATGGCTACACCTTC
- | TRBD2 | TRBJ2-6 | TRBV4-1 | CASSQNWEGISSGANVLTF | TGCGCCAGCAGCCAAAATTGGGAGGGCATCAGCTCTGGGGCCAACGTCCTGACTTTC
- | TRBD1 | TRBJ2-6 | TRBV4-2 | CASSQGLTGTGANVLTF | TGTGCCAGCAGCCAAGGGTTGACAGGGACCGGGGCCAACGTCCTGACTTTC
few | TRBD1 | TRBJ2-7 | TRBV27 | CASSLDRGYEQYF | TGTGCCAGCAGTTTAGACAGGGGGTACGAGCAGTACTTC
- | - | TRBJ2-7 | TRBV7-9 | CASSLTRGSLLEQYF | TGTGCCAGCAGCTTAACTAGGGGGTCCCTTTTGGAGCAGTACTTC
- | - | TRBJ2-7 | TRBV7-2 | CASSQGGSLPYEQYF | TGTGCCAGCAGCCAGGGGGGCAGCCTACCCTACGAGCAGTACTTC
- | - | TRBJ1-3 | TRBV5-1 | CASSLWAAVSGNTIYF | TGCGCCAGCAGCTTGTGGGCAGCTGTCTCTGGAAACACCATATATTTT